This is a list of T cell receptor beta chains from one sample in a study of identical twins. TCRdb passed the 5' RACE reads through MiXCR, listing each CDR3 protein once. Altogether 1.5 million to 2 million distinct CDR3 sequences are present, less than 40% being singletons, with the ten largest covering over 0.25%. Material: cord blood. The source of these receptors is a newborn girl in good health. Each CDR3 is given with its conserved first and last residue. The D gene is left open where the match is weak. Part of the rows lack a size; the others show once, few, many or a class for expanded clones.

j_gene,d_gene,abundance,v_gene,CDR3nt,CDR3aa
TRBJ2-3,NA,NA,TRBV10-3,TGTGCCATCAGTGAGCCAGGGGCCGTGACAGACACCAAGCCCACAGATACGCAGTATTTT,CAISEPGAVTDTKPTDTQYF
TRBJ2-3,TRBD2,NA,TRBV6-1,TGTGCCAGCCTGGGACTAGCCGATAGCACAGATACGCAGTATTTT,CASLGLADSTDTQYF
TRBJ2-3,NA,few,TRBV2,TGTGCCAGCACGGGGCTGACAGACACAGATACGCAGTATTTT,CASTGLTDTDTQYF
TRBJ2-7,NA,NA,TRBV27,TGTGCCAGCAGTTTGTTGGCTAGCTCCTACAATGAGCAGTACTTC,CASSLLASSYNEQYF
TRBJ1-2,NA,NA,TRBV21-1,TGTGCCAGCAGCAAAGGCAGAGCCTCTAACTATGGCTACACCTTC,CASSKGRASNYGYTF
TRBJ2-7,TRBD1,NA,TRBV4-1,TGCGCCAGCAGCCAAGATAACAGGGGATACTCCTACGAGAAGTACTTC,CASSQDNRGYSYEKYF
TRBJ2-1,NA,NA,TRBV27,TGTGCCAGCAGTCAACCCCTGCGGAATAATGAGCAGTTCTTC,CASSQPLRNNEQFF
TRBJ2-1,TRBD2,NA,TRBV15,TGTGCCACCAGCCCCCGACTAGCGGGCTCCTACAATGAGCAGTTCTTC,CATSPRLAGSYNEQFF
TRBJ1-2,NA,NA,TRBV20-1,TGCAGTGCTAGAGATCTGGCAGGAGGCTATGGCTACACCTTC,CSARDLAGGYGYTF
TRBJ1-2,NA,NA,TRBV27,TGTGCCAGCAGTCTAAACACCCTCGGCTATGGCTACACCTTC,CASSLNTLGYGYTF
TRBJ2-3,TRBD2,few,TRBV11-2,TGTGCCAGCAGCTTAGCCCTGCTAGCGGGAGGGTCCGATACGCAGTATTTT,CASSLALLAGGSDTQYF
TRBJ1-2,TRBD1,few,TRBV6-1,TGTGCCAGCAGGCAGGGGGCGCATGATGGGGGCTACACCTTC,CASRQGAHDGGYTF
TRBJ2-5,TRBD2,few,TRBV12-3/TRBV12-4,TGTGCCAGCAGCCTCTTTGTAGCGGGGGCCCAAGAGACCCAGTACTTC,CASSLFVAGAQETQYF
TRBJ2-3,NA,NA,TRBV12-3/TRBV12-4,TGTGCCAGCAGCCCACCTAGGCGGGGCGGCACAGATACGCAGTATTTT,CASSPPRRGGTDTQYF
TRBJ2-1,TRBD2,few,TRBV24-1,TGTGCCACCAGAGGACTAGCGGGGAGCTCCTACAATGAGCAGTTCTTC,CATRGLAGSSYNEQFF
TRBJ2-5,TRBD1,NA,TRBV2,TGTGCCAGCAGCGACAGGGGGGGGAGACAAGAGACCCAGTACTTC,CASSDRGGRQETQYF
TRBJ2-2,NA,NA,TRBV4-2,TGTGCCAGCAATAAGGGTGGTTCTGGGGGCACCGGGGAGCTGTTTTTT,CASNKGGSGGTGELFF
TRBJ2-5,NA,many,TRBV12-3/TRBV12-4,TGTGCCAGCAGTTTGCTATGGGGAGAGACCCAGTACTTC,CASSLLWGETQYF
TRBJ2-7,NA,NA,TRBV28,TGTGCCAGCACCTTGACGGGAGAAGGGGTCCACGAGCAGTACTTC,CASTLTGEGVHEQYF
TRBJ2-3,TRBD2,NA,TRBV15,TGTGCCACCAGCCTTAGCGGGGGCCTCACAGATACGCAGTATTTT,CATSLSGGLTDTQYF
TRBJ2-1,TRBD2,NA,TRBV5-1,TGCGCCAGCAGGACACTAGCGGCAGCCTACAATGAGCAGTTCTTC,CASRTLAAAYNEQFF
TRBJ2-7,NA,few,TRBV29-1,TGCAGCGTCCTAGGGGCCTACGAGCAGTACTTC,CSVLGAYEQYF
TRBJ2-3,NA,NA,TRBV11-3,TGTGCCAGCAAGGGGAGGAACACAGATACGCAGTATTTT,CASKGRNTDTQYF
TRBJ1-1,NA,few,TRBV27,TGTGCCAGCAGTTCGGTAATCAGGGGCCGGGACACTGAAGCTTTCTTT,CASSSVIRGRDTEAFF
TRBJ2-1,TRBD1,few,TRBV2,TGTGCCAGCCTACGGGACAGGAGTACCTACAATGAGCAGTTCTTC,CASLRDRSTYNEQFF
TRBJ2-7,NA,NA,TRBV5-1,TGCGCCAGCAGCTTTAGGGGACGGCCTGTCTCCTACGAGCAGTACTTC,CASSFRGRPVSYEQYF
TRBJ1-4,NA,few,TRBV24-1,TGTGCCACCAGTGAAACAGCTTGGGAAAAACTGTTTTTT,CATSETAWEKLFF
TRBJ1-6,NA,NA,TRBV20-1,TGCAGTGCTAGATCCACACCTAATAATTCACCCCTCCACTTT,CSARSTPNNSPLHF
TRBJ2-7,TRBD1,NA,TRBV18,TGTGCCAGCTCTGAGGGGGCCGCCTACGAGCAGTACTTC,CASSEGAAYEQYF
TRBJ2-1,TRBD2,few,TRBV9,TGTGCCAGCAGCCAGACTAGCGGGAGTAGGAATGAGCAGTTCTTC,CASSQTSGSRNEQFF
TRBJ1-4,NA,once,TRBV7-9,TGTGCCAGCAGCTACGGTTCGGGGGAGGAAAAACTGTTTTTT,CASSYGSGEEKLFF
TRBJ2-5,NA,NA,TRBV25-1,TGTGCCAGCAGTGAAACCCGCCTAGCTCATGAGCAGTACTTC,CASSETRLAHEQYF
TRBJ2-3,NA,many,TRBV6-6,TGTGCCAGCAGTAGAGGGACACCCAGCACAGATACGCAGTATTTT,CASSRGTPSTDTQYF
TRBJ2-7,TRBD1,NA,TRBV28,TGTGCCGGCAGCCAGGACAGGGGGTCCTACGAGCAGTACTTC,CAGSQDRGSYEQYF
TRBJ2-1,NA,few,TRBV11-1,TGTGCCAGCAGCTATGGACAGGGGACTAGCAATGAGCAGTTCTTC,CASSYGQGTSNEQFF
TRBJ2-1,TRBD2,few,TRBV4-1,TGCGCCAGCAGCCTTTTATTCGGGAGGAGGGGGTTCTTC,CASSLLFGRRGFF
TRBJ1-1,TRBD1,NA,TRBV29-1,TGCAGCGTCGAACCCGGGACAGACAACACTGAAGCTTTCTTT,CSVEPGTDNTEAFF
TRBJ1-5,NA,NA,TRBV4-2,TGTGCCAGCAGCCAAGACGGGAGCGCAGGGAATCAGCCCCAGCATTTT,CASSQDGSAGNQPQHF
TRBJ2-1,TRBD2,few,TRBV24-1,TGTGCCACCAGTGACATACTAGCGGGAGGGGCGGGTGAGCAGTTCTTC,CATSDILAGGAGEQFF
TRBJ2-7,TRBD2,few,TRBV7-2,TGTGCCAGCAGCTCAATGGGACTAGCGGTTTCCTACGAGCAGTACTTC,CASSSMGLAVSYEQYF
TRBJ2-3,NA,few,TRBV5-8,TGTGCCAGCAGCAGGCCAGGGGTCTCAGATACGCAGTATTTT,CASSRPGVSDTQYF
TRBJ2-3,NA,NA,TRBV25-1,TGTGCCAGCCAGACCCGGGGAGGAGGACACACAGATACGCAGTATTTT,CASQTRGGGHTDTQYF
TRBJ2-7,NA,few,TRBV14,TGTGCCAGCAGCCAAGTCGGGCTACAGACCTCCTACGAGCAGTACTTC,CASSQVGLQTSYEQYF
TRBJ2-1,TRBD2,few,TRBV20-1,TGCAGTGCTAGAGATGCTAGCGGGGGGGACTACAATGAGCAGTTCTTC,CSARDASGGDYNEQFF
TRBJ2-7,NA,NA,TRBV20-1,TGCAGTGGGATGCGGATAACCTACGAGCAGTACTTC,CSGMRITYEQYF
TRBJ2-5,NA,NA,TRBV20-1,TGCAGTGGACGGGAACAGGGAGACAATGAGCAGTACTTC,CSGREQGDNEQYF
TRBJ2-1,TRBD2,NA,TRBV20-1,TGCAGTGCCCGCCTTACTAGCGGGCTCTACTCCTACAATGAGCAGTTCTTC,CSARLTSGLYSYNEQFF
TRBJ2-5,TRBD2,few,TRBV5-6,TGTGCCAGCAGCTTGCCGGGACTAGACTATGAGACCCAGTACTTC,CASSLPGLDYETQYF
TRBJ2-1,TRBD2,NA,TRBV20-1,TGCAGTGCTACTGGCGGGAGAGCCTACAATGAGCAGTTCTTC,CSATGGRAYNEQFF
TRBJ1-2,NA,few,TRBV20-1,TGCAGTGCTAGAGGTTTTGCAGGGGAGGACTATGGCTACACCTTC,CSARGFAGEDYGYTF